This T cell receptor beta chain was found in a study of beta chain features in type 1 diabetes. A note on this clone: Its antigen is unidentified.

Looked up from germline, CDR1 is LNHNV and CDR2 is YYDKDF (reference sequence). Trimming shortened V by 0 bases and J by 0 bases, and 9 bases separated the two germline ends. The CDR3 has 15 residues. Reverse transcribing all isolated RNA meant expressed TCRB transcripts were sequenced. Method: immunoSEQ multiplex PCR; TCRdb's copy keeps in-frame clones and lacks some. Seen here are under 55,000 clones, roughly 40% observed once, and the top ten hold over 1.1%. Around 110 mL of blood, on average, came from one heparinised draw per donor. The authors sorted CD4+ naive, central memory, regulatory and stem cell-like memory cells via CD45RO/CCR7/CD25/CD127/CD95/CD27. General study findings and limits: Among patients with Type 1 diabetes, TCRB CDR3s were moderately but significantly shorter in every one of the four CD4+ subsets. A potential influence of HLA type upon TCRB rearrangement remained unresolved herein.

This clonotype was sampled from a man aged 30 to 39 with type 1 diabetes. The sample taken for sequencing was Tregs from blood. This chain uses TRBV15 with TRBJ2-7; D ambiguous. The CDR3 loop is CATSRDSRSSYEQYF. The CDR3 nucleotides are TGTGCCACCAGCAGAGACTCGCGGAGCTCCTACGAGCAGTACTTC. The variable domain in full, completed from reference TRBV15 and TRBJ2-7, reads DAMVIQNPRYQVTQFGKPVTLSCSQTLNHNVMYWYQQKSSQAPKLLFHYYDKDFNNEADTPDNFQSRRPNTSFCFLDIRSPGLGDTAMYLCATSRDSRSSYEQYFGPGTRLTVT.